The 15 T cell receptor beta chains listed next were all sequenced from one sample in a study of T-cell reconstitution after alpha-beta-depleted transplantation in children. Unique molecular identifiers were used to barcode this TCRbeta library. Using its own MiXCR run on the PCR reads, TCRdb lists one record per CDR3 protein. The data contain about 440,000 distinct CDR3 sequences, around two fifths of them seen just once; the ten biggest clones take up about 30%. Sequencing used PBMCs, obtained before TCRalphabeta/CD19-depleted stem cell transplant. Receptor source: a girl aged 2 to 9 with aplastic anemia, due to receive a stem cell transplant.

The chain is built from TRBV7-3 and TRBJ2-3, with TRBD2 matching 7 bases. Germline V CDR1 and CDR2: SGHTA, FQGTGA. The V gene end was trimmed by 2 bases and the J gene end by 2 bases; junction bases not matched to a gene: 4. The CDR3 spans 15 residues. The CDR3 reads CASSLLAGVTDTQYF. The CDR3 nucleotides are TGTGCCAGCAGCTTACTTGCGGGGGTCACAGATACGCAGTATTTT.

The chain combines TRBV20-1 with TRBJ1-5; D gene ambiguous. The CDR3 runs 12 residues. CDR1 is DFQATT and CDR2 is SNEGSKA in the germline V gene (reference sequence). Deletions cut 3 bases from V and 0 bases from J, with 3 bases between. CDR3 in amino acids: CSASYSNQPQHF. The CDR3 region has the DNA TGCAGTGCTAGTTATAGCAATCAGCCCCAGCATTTT.

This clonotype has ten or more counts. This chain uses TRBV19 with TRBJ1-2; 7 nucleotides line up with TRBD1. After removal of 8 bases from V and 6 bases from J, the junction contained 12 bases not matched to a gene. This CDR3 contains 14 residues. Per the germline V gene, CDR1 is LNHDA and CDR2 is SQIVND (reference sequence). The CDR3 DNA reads TGTGCCAGTCGAGAAGCTACAGGGGAGCATGGCTACACCTTC. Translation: CASREATGEHGYTF.

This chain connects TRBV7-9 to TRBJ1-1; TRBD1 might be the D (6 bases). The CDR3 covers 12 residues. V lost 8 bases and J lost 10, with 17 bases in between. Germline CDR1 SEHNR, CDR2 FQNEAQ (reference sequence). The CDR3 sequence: CASDPGGAVAFF. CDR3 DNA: TGTGCCAGCGACCCTGGGGGCGCGGTAGCTTTCTTT.

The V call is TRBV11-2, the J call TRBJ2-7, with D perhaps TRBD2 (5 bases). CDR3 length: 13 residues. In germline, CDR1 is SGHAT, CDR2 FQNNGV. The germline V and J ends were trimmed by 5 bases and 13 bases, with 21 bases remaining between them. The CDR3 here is CASSPRDGGLPYF. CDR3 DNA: TGTGCCAGCAGCCCTAGGGATGGAGGACTTCCTTACTTC.

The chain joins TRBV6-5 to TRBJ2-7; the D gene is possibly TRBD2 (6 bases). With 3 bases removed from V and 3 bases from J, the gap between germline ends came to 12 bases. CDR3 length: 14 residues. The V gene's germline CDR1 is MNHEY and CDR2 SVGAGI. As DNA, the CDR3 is TGTGCCAGCAGTTATGCGCGGGAAGTCTACGAGCAGTACTTC. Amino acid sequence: CASSYAREVYEQYF.

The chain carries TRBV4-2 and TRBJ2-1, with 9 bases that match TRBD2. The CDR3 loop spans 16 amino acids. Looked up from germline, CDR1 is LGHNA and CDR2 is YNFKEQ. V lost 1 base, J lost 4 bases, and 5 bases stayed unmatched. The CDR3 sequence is CASSQGGRGGYNEQFF. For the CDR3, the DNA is TGTGCCAGCAGCCAAGGGGGGCGGGGGGGGTACAATGAGCAGTTCTTC.

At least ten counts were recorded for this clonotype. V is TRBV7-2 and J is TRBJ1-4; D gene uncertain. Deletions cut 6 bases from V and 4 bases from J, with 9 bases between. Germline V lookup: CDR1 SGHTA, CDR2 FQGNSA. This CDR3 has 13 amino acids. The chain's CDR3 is CASRLTNNEKLFF. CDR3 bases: TGTGCCAGCAGATTAACGAATAATGAAAAACTGTTTTTT. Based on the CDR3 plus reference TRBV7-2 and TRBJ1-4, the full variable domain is GAGVSQSPSNKVTEKGKDVELRCDPISGHTALYWYRQSLGQGLEFLIYFQGNSAPDKSGLPSDRFSAERTGGSVSTLTIQRTQQEDSAVYLCASRLTNNEKLFFGSGTQLSVL.

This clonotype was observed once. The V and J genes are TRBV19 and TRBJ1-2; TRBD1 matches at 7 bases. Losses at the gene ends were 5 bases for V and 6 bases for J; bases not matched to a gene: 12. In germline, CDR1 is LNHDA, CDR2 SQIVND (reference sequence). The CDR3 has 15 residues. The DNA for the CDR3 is TGTGCCAGTAGTTTTATTTGGGACAGAGGAGATGGCTACACCTTC. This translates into CASSFIWDRGDGYTF. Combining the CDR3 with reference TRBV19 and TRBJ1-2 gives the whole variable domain DGGITQSPKYLFRKEGQNVTLSCEQNLNHDAMYWYRQDPGQGLRLIYYSQIVNDFQKGDIAEGYSVSREKKESFPLTVTSAQKNPTAFYLCASSFIWDRGDGYTFGSGTRLTVV.

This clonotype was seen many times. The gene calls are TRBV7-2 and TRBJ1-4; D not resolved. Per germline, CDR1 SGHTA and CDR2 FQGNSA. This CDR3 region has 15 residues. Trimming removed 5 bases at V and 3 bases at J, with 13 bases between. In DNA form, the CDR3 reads TGTGCCAGCAGCCGGTTCGGCCCTTCTAATGAAAAACTGTTTTTT. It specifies CASSRFGPSNEKLFF. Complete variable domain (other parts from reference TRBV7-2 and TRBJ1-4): GAGVSQSPSNKVTEKGKDVELRCDPISGHTALYWYRQSLGQGLEFLIYFQGNSAPDKSGLPSDRFSAERTGGSVSTLTIQRTQQEDSAVYLCASSRFGPSNEKLFFGSGTQLSVL.

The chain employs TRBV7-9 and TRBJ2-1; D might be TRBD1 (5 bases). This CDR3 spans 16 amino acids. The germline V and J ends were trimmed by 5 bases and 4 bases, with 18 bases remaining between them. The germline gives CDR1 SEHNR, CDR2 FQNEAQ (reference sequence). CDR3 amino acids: CASSPIGAFLYNEQFF. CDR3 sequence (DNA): TGTGCCAGCAGCCCTATAGGGGCCTTTCTTTACAATGAGCAGTTCTTC. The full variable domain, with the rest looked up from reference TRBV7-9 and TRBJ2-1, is DTGVSQNPRHKITKRGQNVTFRCDPISEHNRLYWYRQTLGQGPEFLTYFQNEAQLEKSRLLSDRFSAERPKGSFSTLEIQRTEQGDSAMYLCASSPIGAFLYNEQFFGPGTRLTVL.

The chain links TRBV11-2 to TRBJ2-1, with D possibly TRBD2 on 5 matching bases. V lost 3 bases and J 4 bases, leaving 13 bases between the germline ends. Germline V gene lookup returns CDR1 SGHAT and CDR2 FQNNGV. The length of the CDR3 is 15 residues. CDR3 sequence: CASSLRASPYNEQFF. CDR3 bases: TGTGCCAGCAGCTTGAGAGCTAGCCCTTACAATGAGCAGTTCTTC.

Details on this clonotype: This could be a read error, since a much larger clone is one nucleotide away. The CDR3 reads CASSRDRTYEQYF. The CDR3 coding sequence is TGTGCCAGCAGCCGGGACAGGACCTACGAGCAGTACTTC. The chain employs TRBV6-1 and TRBJ2-7, with 8 positions matching TRBD1. The J segment lost 2 bases and the V segment lost 6 bases, leaving 3 bases of the junction unmatched. The CDR3 has 13 amino acids. CDR1 and CDR2 (germline): MNHNS, SASEGT.

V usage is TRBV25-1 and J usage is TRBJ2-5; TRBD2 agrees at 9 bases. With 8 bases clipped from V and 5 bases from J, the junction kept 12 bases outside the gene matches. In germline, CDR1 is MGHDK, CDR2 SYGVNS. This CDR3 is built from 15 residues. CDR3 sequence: CASWGFSGSRETQYF. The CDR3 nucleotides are TGTGCCAGCTGGGGGTTTAGCGGGAGTAGGGAGACCCAGTACTTC.

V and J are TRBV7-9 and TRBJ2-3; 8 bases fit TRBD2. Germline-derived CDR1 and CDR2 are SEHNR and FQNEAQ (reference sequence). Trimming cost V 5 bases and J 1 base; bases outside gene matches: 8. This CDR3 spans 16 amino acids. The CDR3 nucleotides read TGTGCCAGCAGCCCGCCGACTAGCGATCGCACAGATACGCAGTATTTT. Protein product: CASSPPTSDRTDTQYF. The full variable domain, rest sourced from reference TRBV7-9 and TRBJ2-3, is DTGVSQNPRHKITKRGQNVTFRCDPISEHNRLYWYRQTLGQGPEFLTYFQNEAQLEKSRLLSDRFSAERPKGSFSTLEIQRTEQGDSAMYLCASSPPTSDRTDTQYFGPGTRLTVL.